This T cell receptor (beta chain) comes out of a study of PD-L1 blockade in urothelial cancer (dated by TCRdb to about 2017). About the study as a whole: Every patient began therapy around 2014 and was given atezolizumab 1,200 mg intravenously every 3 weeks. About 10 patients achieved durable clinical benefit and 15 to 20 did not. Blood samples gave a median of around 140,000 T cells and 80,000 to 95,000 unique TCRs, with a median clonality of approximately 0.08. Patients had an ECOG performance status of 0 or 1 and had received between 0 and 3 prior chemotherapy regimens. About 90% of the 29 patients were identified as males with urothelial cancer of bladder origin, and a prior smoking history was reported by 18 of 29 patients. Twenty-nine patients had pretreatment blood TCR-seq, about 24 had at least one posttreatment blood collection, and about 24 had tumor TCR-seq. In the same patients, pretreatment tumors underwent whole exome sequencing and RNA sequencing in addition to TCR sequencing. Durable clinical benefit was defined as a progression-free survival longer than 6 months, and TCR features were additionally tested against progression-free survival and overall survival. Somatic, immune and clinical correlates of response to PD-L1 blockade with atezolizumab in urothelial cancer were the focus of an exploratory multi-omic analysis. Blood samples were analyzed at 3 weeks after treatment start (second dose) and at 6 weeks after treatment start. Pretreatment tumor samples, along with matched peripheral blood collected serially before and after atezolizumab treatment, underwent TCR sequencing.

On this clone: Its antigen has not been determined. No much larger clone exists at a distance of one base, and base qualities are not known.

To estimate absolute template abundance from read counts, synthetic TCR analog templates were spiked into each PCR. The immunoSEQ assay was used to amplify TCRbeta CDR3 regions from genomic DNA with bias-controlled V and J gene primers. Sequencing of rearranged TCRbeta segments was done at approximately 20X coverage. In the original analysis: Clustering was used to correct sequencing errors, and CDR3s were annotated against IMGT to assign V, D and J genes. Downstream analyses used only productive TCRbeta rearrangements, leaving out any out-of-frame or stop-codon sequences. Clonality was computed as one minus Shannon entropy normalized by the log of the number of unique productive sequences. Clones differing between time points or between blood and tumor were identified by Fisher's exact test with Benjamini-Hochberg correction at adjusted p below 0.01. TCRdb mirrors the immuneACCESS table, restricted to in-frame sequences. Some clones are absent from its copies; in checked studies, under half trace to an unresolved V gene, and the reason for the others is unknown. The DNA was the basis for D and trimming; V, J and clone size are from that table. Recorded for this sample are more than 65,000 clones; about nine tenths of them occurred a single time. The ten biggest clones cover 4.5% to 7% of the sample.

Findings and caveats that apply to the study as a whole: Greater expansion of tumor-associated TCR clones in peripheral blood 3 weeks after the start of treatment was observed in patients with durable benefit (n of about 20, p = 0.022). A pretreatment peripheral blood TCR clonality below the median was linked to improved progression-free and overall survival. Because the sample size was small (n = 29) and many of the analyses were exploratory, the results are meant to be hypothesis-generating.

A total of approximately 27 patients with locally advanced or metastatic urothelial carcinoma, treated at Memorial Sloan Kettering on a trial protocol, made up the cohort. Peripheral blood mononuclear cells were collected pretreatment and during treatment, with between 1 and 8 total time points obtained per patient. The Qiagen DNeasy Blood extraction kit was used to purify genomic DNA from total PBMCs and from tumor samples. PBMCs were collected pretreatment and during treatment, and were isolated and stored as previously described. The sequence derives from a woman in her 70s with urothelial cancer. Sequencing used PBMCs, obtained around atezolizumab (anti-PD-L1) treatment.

CDR3 protein: CASSPHSNQPQHF. At the DNA level, the sequence is TGTGCCAGCAGCCCCCATAGCAATCAGCCCCAGCATTTT. The sequence joins TRBV7-9 to TRBJ1-5; confidence is insufficient to name the D gene. At the junction V is shortened by 5 bases and J by 0 bases, with 5 bases in between. The CDR3 numbers 13 residues from cysteine through phenylalanine. Just the 39-base CDR3 DNA is kept, in frame starting at base 1. The germline V gene encodes CDR1 SEHNR and CDR2 FQNEAQ (reference sequence).